This T cell receptor (beta chain) was documented in a study of blood T cell repertoires in COVID-19. About the study: The United States, Italy and Spain provided the acute and convalescent COVID-19 samples. T cells, B-cell-depleted T cells, or PBMCs provided the cDNA or gDNA that served as material.

The ends were cut back, 10 bases at V and 1 base at J, with 20 bases in the middle. The germline V gene has CDR1 MDHEN and CDR2 SYDVKM. The CDR3 is made up of 16 amino acids. Sequencing was performed with immunoSEQ multiplex PCR; in TCRdb, only in-frame clones are kept and a portion is missing. The sample lists more than 75,000 clones, around 83% occurring once. Source material: peripheral blood. The rearrangement links TRBV28 to TRBJ1-5; possibly TRBD1 for D (6 bases). This sequence was found in a man between 60 and 70 years old with acute or convalescent COVID-19. CDR3 sequence (DNA): TGTGCCATTGATACGTCAGGGGCTGGCAGCAATCAGCCCCAGCATTTT. This gives the protein CAIDTSGAGSNQPQHF.